Presented here are 5 T cell receptor beta chains from one specimen sequenced in a study of blood T cell repertoires in COVID-19. Clones were read by immunoSEQ multiplex PCR, and TCRdb kept only the in-frame ones, dropping some. Seen here are about 170,000 clones, 92% observed once, and the top ten hold about 4.6%. Specimen: peripheral blood. These receptors were collected from a man aged 30 to 45 with COVID-19, enrolled during active disease.

The chain combines TRBV19 with TRBJ1-4, with D unclear. Germline V CDR1 and CDR2: LNHDA, SQIVND (reference sequence). V was pared by 4 bases and J by 8 bases, with 17 bases between. CDR3 length: 15 residues. CDR3 protein: CASSRSGGRIEKLFF. Written as DNA, the CDR3 is TGTGCCAGTAGTAGGTCGGGTGGCAGAATCGAAAAACTGTTTTTT.

In this sample, this clone turned up once. This sequence joins TRBV29-1 and TRBJ2-1; TRBD1 aligns across 8 bases. The V segment lost 7 bases and the J segment 3 bases; nucleotides outside the gene matches: 14. The CDR3 is made up of 16 amino acids. CDR1 and CDR2 from the germline V gene are SQVTM and ANQGSEA. The CDR3 region is CSARSTGDPLYNEQFF. CDR3 nucleotides: TGCAGCGCCCGCTCGACAGGGGATCCCCTCTACAATGAGCAGTTCTTC.

The V and J genes are TRBV19 and TRBJ1-5; D may be TRBD1 (5 bases). V gave up 4 bases and J gave up 2 bases, with 12 bases separating them. Germline assignment: CDR1 LNHDA and CDR2 SQIVND (reference sequence). This CDR3 contains 15 residues. The CDR3 DNA follows: TGTGCCAGTAGTAGTCGGGGGGGACGCAATCAGCCCCAGCATTTT. Translation gives CASSSRGGRNQPQHF. The full variable domain, in which reference TRBV19 and TRBJ1-5 provide the parts outside the CDR3, is DGGITQSPKYLFRKEGQNVTLSCEQNLNHDAMYWYRQDPGQGLRLIYYSQIVNDFQKGDIAEGYSVSREKKESFPLTVTSAQKNPTAFYLCASSSRGGRNQPQHFGDGTRLSIL.

The chain links TRBV6-6 to TRBJ1-1; 9 bases are a match to TRBD1. The CDR3 has 14 residues. Germline loops: CDR1 MNHNY, CDR2 SVGAGI (reference sequence). The V and J ends lost 8 bases and 5 bases, in that order; junction bases with no gene match: 9. The CDR3 spells CASGQGSGWTEAFF. The CDR3 coding sequence is TGTGCCAGCGGACAGGGGTCGGGATGGACTGAAGCTTTCTTT.

The gene calls are TRBV7-2 and TRBJ2-3, with 8 bases lining up with TRBD2. The CDR3 totals 18 residues. The V gene end was trimmed by 3 bases and the J gene end by 6 bases; junction bases not matched to a gene: 17. Germline V CDR1 and CDR2: SGHTA, FQGNSA. The CDR3 DNA follows: TGTGCCAGCAGCTTTGTCGGGGGGGCAGGTGGAGGGTCCGATACGCAGTATTTT. As protein: CASSFVGGAGGGSDTQYF.